This T cell receptor (beta chain) comes out of a study of T cells in Graves' hyperthyroidism and ophthalmopathy. Points from the study as a whole: Most clonotypes that expanded in the thyroid above 0.001 also showed up in blood.

The V end was cut by 0 bases, the J end by 0 bases, with 12 bases between. The germline V gene has CDR1 SGHDT and CDR2 YYEEEE. The CDR3 has 16 amino acids. Amplified TCR beta CDR3 regions derived from RNA transcripts. TCR CDR3 underwent first-round RT-PCR with the HTBI primer set. Each CDR3 protein gets one entry after TCRdb re-called the multiplex PCR reads with MiXCR. The table has some 770,000 distinct CDR3 sequences, about 15% seen once. Exclusion criteria comprised uncontrolled infection, other autoimmune disease, pregnancy or lactation. For the diagnoses, clinical symptoms, serum thyroxine and TRAb, thyroid ultrasound and orbital computed tomography were used. On this clonotype itself: The antigen is undetermined.

This receptor was identified in a man aged 18 to 30 with Graves' hyperthyroidism. Sequencing used blood. J is TRBJ1-1 and V is TRBV5-6; D is ambiguous. CDR3 DNA: TGTGCCAGCAGCTTGGCCGGAGGACGTATGAACACTGAAGCTTTCTTT. Translating gives CASSLAGGRMNTEAFF.